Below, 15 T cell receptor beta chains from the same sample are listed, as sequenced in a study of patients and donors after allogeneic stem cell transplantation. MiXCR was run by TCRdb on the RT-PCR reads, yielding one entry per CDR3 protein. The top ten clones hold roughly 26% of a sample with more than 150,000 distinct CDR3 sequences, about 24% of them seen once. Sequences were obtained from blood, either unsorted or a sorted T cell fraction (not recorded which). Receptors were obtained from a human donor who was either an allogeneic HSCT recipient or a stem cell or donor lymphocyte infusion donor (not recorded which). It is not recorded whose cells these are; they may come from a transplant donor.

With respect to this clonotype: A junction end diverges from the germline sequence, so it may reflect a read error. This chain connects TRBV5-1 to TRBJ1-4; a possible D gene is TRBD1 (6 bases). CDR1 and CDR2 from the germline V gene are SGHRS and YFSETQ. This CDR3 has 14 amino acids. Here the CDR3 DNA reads TGCGCCAGCAGCTTGGGGGGGCATCGAGGAAAACTGTTATTT. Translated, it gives CASSLGGHRGKLLF.

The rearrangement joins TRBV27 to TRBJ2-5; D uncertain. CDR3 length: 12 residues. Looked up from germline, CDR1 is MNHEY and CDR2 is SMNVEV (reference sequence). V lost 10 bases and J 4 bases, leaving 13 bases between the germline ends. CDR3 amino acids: CATVGLGETQYF. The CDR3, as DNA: TGTGCCACCGTCGGCCTGGGAGAGACCCAGTACTTC.

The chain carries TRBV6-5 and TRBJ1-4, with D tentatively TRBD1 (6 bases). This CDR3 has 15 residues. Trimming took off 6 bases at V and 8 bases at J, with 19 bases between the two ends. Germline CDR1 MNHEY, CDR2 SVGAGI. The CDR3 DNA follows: TGTGCCAGCAGGAGACAGGCCCACAAAGGGGAAAAACTGTTTTTT. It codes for CASRRQAHKGEKLFF.

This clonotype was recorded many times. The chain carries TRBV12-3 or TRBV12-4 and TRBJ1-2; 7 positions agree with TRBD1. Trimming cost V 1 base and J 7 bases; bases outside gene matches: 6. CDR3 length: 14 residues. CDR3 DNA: TGTGCCAGCAGTTTAGGACAGGGATTGCCTGGCTACACCTTC. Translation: CASSLGQGLPGYTF.

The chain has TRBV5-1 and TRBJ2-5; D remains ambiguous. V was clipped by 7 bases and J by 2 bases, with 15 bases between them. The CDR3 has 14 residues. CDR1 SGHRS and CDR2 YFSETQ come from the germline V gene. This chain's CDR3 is CASAVLDQQETQYF. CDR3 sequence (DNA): TGCGCCAGCGCGGTTCTCGATCAACAAGAGACCCAGTACTTC.

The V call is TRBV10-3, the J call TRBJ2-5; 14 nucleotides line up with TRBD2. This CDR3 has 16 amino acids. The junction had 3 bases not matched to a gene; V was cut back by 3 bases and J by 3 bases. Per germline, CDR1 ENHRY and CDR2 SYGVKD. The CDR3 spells CAISDPGLAGEETQYF. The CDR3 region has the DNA TGTGCCATCAGTGACCCGGGACTAGCGGGAGAAGAGACCCAGTACTTC.

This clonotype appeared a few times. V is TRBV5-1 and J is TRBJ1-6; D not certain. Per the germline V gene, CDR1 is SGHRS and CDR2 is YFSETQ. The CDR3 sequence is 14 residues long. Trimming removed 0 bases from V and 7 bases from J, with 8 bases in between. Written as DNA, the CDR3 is TGCGCCAGCAGCTTGGGAGCGGGCAATTCACCCCTCCACTTT. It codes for CASSLGAGNSPLHF.

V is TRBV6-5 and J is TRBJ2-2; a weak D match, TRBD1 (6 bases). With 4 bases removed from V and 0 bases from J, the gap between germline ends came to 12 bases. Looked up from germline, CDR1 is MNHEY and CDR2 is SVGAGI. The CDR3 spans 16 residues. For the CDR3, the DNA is TGTGCCAGCAGTTCAAGACAGGCACCGAACACCGGGGAGCTGTTTTTT. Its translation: CASSSRQAPNTGELFF.

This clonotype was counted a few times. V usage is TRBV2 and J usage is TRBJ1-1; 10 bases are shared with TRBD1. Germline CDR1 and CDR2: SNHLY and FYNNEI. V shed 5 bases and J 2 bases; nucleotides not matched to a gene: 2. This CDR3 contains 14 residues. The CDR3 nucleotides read TGTGCCAGCAGTATGACAGGGGGCAACACTGAAGCTTTCTTT. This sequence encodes CASSMTGGNTEAFF. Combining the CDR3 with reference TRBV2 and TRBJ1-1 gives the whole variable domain EPEVTQTPSHQVTQMGQEVILRCVPISNHLYFYWYRQILGQKVEFLVSFYNNEISEKSEIFDDQFSVERPDGSNFTLKIRSTKLEDSAMYFCASSMTGGNTEAFFGQGTRLTVV.

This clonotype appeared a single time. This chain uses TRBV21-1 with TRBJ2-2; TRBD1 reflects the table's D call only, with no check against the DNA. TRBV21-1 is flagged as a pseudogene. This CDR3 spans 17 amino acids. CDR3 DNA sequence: TGTGCCAGCAGCACCCAGCCGTCCCTAGCTTGGGTCGGGGAGCTGTTTTTT. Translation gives CASSTQPSLAWVGELFF.

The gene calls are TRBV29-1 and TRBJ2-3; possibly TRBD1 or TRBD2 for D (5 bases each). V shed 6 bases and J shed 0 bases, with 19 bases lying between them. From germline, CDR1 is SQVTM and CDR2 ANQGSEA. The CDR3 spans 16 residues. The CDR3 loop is CSVFFAGTASTDTQYF. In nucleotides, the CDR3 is TGCAGCGTATTTTTCGCCGGGACCGCTAGCACAGATACGCAGTATTTT.

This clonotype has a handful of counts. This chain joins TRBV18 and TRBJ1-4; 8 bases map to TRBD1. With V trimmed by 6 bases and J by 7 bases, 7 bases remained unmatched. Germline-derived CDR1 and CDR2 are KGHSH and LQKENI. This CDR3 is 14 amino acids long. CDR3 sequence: CASSDGTGREKLFF. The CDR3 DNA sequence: TGTGCCAGCTCCGACGGGACAGGTCGTGAAAAACTGTTTTTT.

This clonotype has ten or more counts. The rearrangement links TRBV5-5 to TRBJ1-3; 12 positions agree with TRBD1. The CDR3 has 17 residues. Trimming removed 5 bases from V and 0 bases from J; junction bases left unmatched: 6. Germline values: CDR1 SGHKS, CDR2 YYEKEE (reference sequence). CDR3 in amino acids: CASRRDRGPGSGNTIYF. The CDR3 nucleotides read TGTGCCAGCAGGCGGGACAGGGGGCCTGGCTCTGGAAACACCATATATTTT.

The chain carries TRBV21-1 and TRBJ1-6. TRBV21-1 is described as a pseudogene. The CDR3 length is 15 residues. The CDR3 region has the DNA TGTGCCAGCAGCAAAGGGGAGGGGGTATATTCACCCCTCCACTTT. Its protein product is CASSKGEGVYSPLHF.

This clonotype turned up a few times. CDR3 DNA: TGTGCCAGCAGCTTTGACAATTCACCCCTCCACTTT. Its translation: CASSFDNSPLHF. V usage is TRBV7-9 and J usage is TRBJ1-6, with no clear D. Germline V gene lookup returns CDR1 SEHNR and CDR2 FQNEAQ (reference sequence). The V end lost 3 bases, the J end lost 7 bases, and 4 bases lay between the germline ends. CDR3 length: 12 amino acids.